This entry lists 13 T cell receptor beta chains sequenced from one sample in a study of T cell responses to AZD1222 COVID-19 vaccine. Clones were read by immunoSEQ multiplex PCR, and TCRdb kept only the in-frame ones, dropping some. The sample has around 94,000 clones; 84% are singletons. The source was peripheral blood, collected on day 0 of AZD1222 vaccination. These receptors all come from an adult in good health.

The table lists this clone with a few counts. The chain carries TRBV12-5 and TRBJ1-2; D remains ambiguous. Germline CDR1 is LGHNT and CDR2 is FRNRAP. The CDR3 is 13 residues long. V was pared by 6 bases and J by 8 bases, with 16 bases between. The CDR3 spells CASGLRAQWGYTF. The CDR3, as DNA: TGTGCTAGTGGCCTCCGGGCCCAGTGGGGCTACACCTTC. Full variable domain (remainder filled in from reference TRBV12-5 and TRBJ1-2): DARVTQTPRHKVTEMGQEVTMRCQPILGHNTVFWYRQTMMQGLELLAYFRNRAPLDDSGMPKDRFSAEMPDATLATLKIQPSEPRDSAVYFCASGLRAQWGYTFGSGTRLTVV.

V usage is TRBV19 and J usage is TRBJ1-5; TRBD1 agrees at 9 bases. The V gene end was trimmed by 6 bases and the J gene end by 4 bases; junction bases not matched to a gene: 4. The CDR3 loop spans 14 amino acids. Per germline, CDR1 LNHDA and CDR2 SQIVND (reference sequence). CDR3 in amino acids: CASSGDRANQPQHF. In DNA, the CDR3 is TGTGCCAGTAGCGGGGACAGGGCAAATCAGCCCCAGCATTTT.

The genes are TRBV10-3 and TRBJ1-1; 7 bases match TRBD1. Germline CDR1 and CDR2: ENHRY and SYGVKD. J was trimmed by 4 bases and V by 10 bases; bases with no gene match: 9. The CDR3 contains 13 residues. CDR3 amino acids: CATQQGLGTEAFF. The CDR3 nucleotides are TGTGCCACACAACAGGGGTTGGGCACTGAAGCTTTCTTT.

The chain links TRBV5-4 to TRBJ2-2; 10 nucleotides agree with TRBD2. After removal of 4 bases from V and 5 bases from J, the junction contained 11 bases not matched to a gene. Germline V CDR1 and CDR2: SGHNT, YYREEE (reference sequence). This CDR3 contains 17 residues. CDR3 coding DNA: TGTGCCAGCAGCCCGGGACTAGCGCCCGAACAGACCGGGGAGCTGTTTTTT. Translated, it gives CASSPGLAPEQTGELFF.

The gene calls are TRBV13 and TRBJ1-3; D is ambiguous. CDR1 PRHDT and CDR2 FYEKMQ come from the germline V gene (reference sequence). This CDR3 is built from 15 residues. Between the trimmed V and J ends, which lost 4 bases and 3 bases, there was a span of 13 bases. Written as DNA, the CDR3 is TGTGCCAGCAGCTCCAGGAAACTCGGTGGAAACACCATATATTTT. This encodes CASSSRKLGGNTIYF.

The chain couples TRBV18 to TRBJ2-2, with D uncertain. The CDR3 is made up of 16 amino acids. Germline V lookup: CDR1 KGHSH, CDR2 LQKENI. Trimming removed 6 bases from V and 1 base from J, with 15 bases in between. Here the CDR3 DNA reads TGTGCCAGCTCCCTCATTAGGCACGTGAACACCGGGGAGCTGTTTTTT. Residues: CASSLIRHVNTGELFF.

The genes are TRBV6-1 and TRBJ1-1; D is undetermined. The CDR3 covers 13 residues. Germline CDR1 MNHNS, CDR2 SASEGT. The V gene lost 2 bases and the J gene lost 7 bases, with 11 bases spanning the gap. CDR3 sequence (DNA): TGTGCCAGCAGTGAAACCGAGACACTTGAAGCTTTCTTT. It translates to CASSETETLEAFF.

DNA of the CDR3: TGTGCCAGTAGTATAGCCCGAACAGGGGTGGTCGGCTACACCTTC. Its translation is CASSIARTGVVGYTF. The chain has TRBV19 and TRBJ1-2; 7 bases map to TRBD1. The junction had 10 bases not matched to a gene; V was cut back by 1 base and J by 8 bases. Germline CDR1 is LNHDA and CDR2 is SQIVND (reference sequence). This CDR3 is built from 15 residues.

The chain has TRBV2 and TRBJ1-1; no clear D gene. Trimming pared 6 bases from V and 0 bases from J, leaving 8 bases between. The CDR3 loop spans 13 amino acids. Germline V gives CDR1 SNHLY, CDR2 FYNNEI. The CDR3 nucleotides read TGTGCCAGCAGACCGCAGATGAACACTGAAGCTTTCTTT. This codes for CASRPQMNTEAFF.

V gene TRBV24-1 combines with J gene TRBJ2-2, with 9 bases lining up with TRBD1. Germline V lookup: CDR1 KGHDR, CDR2 SFDVKD. This CDR3 has 15 amino acids. V shed 3 bases, J shed 7 bases, and the junction held 5 bases outside the gene matches. The CDR3 region has the DNA TGTGCCACCAGTGATAACAGGGGGCAGGGCGGGGAGCTGTTTTTT. This sequence encodes CATSDNRGQGGELFF.

V and J are TRBV9 and TRBJ1-1; a possible D gene is TRBD1 (5 bases). This CDR3 region has 13 residues. V gave up 4 bases and J gave up 5 bases, with 12 bases separating them. CDR1 is SGDLS, CDR2 YYNGEE, per germline. The CDR3 sequence: CASSLVGDTEAFF. The CDR3, as DNA: TGTGCCAGCAGCCTCGTGGGGGATACTGAAGCTTTCTTT.

The rearrangement links TRBV10-2 to TRBJ1-6, with D unresolved. The CDR3 spans 16 residues. CDR1 WSHSY and CDR2 SAAADI come from the germline V gene. Trimming removed 2 bases from V and 4 bases from J, with 12 bases in between. CDR3 in amino acids: CASSEGRGTYNSPLHF. CDR3 in DNA: TGCGCCAGCAGTGAGGGACGGGGTACTTATAATTCACCCCTCCACTTT.

The chain carries TRBV27 and TRBJ2-1; 7 bases align to TRBD2. After removal of 3 bases from V and 7 bases from J, the junction contained 15 bases not matched to a gene. The CDR3 is 17 residues long. CDR1 is MNHEY and CDR2 is SMNVEV in the germline V gene (reference sequence). The CDR3 region is CASSFWASSTRGNEQFF. For the CDR3, the DNA is TGTGCCAGCAGTTTCTGGGCTAGCTCGACGCGGGGGAATGAGCAGTTCTTC.